This section outlines one TCR beta chain sequence together with its context. Its target is not known. At one end the junction does not follow the germline gene, possibly because of a read error. The data belong to a study of radiotherapy plus CTLA-4 blockade in lung cancer. Germline V gene data show CDR1 as MNHEY and CDR2 as SVGAGI. The CDR3 runs to 13 residues. Regarding the study as a whole: Together with interferon-beta, which increased in serum after radiation, early dynamic changes in blood T cell clones were reportedly the best predictors of response.

Profiled with immunoSEQ multiplex PCR; TCRdb holds only in-frame clones, not every one. Of around 110,000 clones in the sample, about four fifths are singletons; the top ten hold 3% to 4%. The sequence was obtained from a human donor with non-small cell lung cancer that progressed on radiotherapy plus ipilimumab. Some clones in this sample may be carry-over from other donors' samples. This material consisted of peripheral blood, taken from a patient treated with radiotherapy plus ipilimumab. This chain connects TRBV6-5 to TRBJ1-2; D is perhaps TRBD1 (5 bases). CDR3 nucleotide sequence: TGTGCCAGCAGCAATATACCAGACAGCTCCCTCCACTTC. This codes for CASSNIPDSSLHF.